This T cell receptor (beta chain) derives from a study of blood T cell repertoires in COVID-19. Study information: Spain, Italy and the United States supplied samples that represented acute and convalescent COVID-19. In each case, the material was cDNA or gDNA derived from T cells, B-cell-depleted T cells, or PBMCs.

Looked up from germline, CDR1 is MNHEY and CDR2 is SVGAGI. The CDR3 length is 14 residues. V lost 6 bases, J lost 3 bases, and 14 bases lay in between. The table came from immunoSEQ multiplex PCR; TCRdb's copy has only in-frame clones and leaves some out. The sample includes over 200,000 clones, over 70% seen only once; the top ten take approximately 6%. The sequenced sample was peripheral blood. The rearrangement links TRBV6-5 to TRBJ1-1; no reliable D call. This TCR came from a man of 80 years or more with acute or convalescent COVID-19. The CDR3 is CASRRHGLDTEAFF. The CDR3 DNA reads TGTGCCAGCAGAAGACATGGTTTAGACACTGAAGCTTTCTTT.